These 4 T cell receptor beta chains were all obtained from the same sample, sequenced in a study of cytomegalovirus exposure and HLA in healthy donors. Profiling relied on immunoSEQ multiplex PCR, and the TCRdb table lists in-frame clones only, not all of them. Altogether around 240,000 clones are present, 90% being singletons, with the ten largest covering under 0.4%. The sample consisted of PBMCs. Receptors were obtained from a woman aged 18-35 years in good health and CMV-seronegative.

The rearrangement uses TRBV7-9 and TRBJ2-5; 7 bases map to TRBD2. Trimming cost V 0 bases and J 5 bases; bases outside gene matches: 12. The CDR3 is 17 amino acids. In germline, CDR1 is SEHNR, CDR2 FQNEAQ (reference sequence). The CDR3 DNA follows: TGTGCCAGCAGCTTAGCAGCGGGGCCCACGTTGCGGGAGACCCAGTACTTC. It encodes CASSLAAGPTLRETQYF.

The chain recombines TRBV6-1 with TRBJ2-3; 11 bases fit TRBD2. Germline-derived CDR1 and CDR2 are MNHNS and SASEGT. The J segment lost 4 bases and the V segment lost 3 bases, leaving 3 bases of the junction unmatched. This CDR3 spans 15 amino acids. The CDR3 DNA reads as TGTGCCAGCAGTGATAGTAGCGGGGGGGCAGATACGCAGTATTTT. It encodes CASSDSSGGADTQYF.

This sequence joins TRBV6-5 and TRBJ1-1; no firm D call. Trimming left V 3 bases short and J 3 bases short, with 11 bases between. Germline assignment: CDR1 MNHEY and CDR2 SVGAGI. The CDR3 sequence is 14 residues long. The CDR3 region has the DNA TGTGCCAGCAGTTATTCCGACGGGGACACTGAAGCTTTCTTT. Amino acids: CASSYSDGDTEAFF.

V is TRBV7-2 and J is TRBJ1-5; D not resolved. Trimming took 5 bases from V and 3 from J, leaving 8 bases between them. There are 13 residues in the CDR3. Per germline, CDR1 SGHTA and CDR2 FQGNSA. CDR3 sequence reads: CASSQRLNQPQHF. The CDR3 bases are TGTGCCAGCAGCCAGAGGCTCAATCAGCCCCAGCATTTT.